These T cell receptor beta chains were read from a single sample in a study of shared clonotypes between healthy human individuals. Measured with immunoSEQ multiplex PCR; TCRdb has only the in-frame clones, and not every one. The sample has 2 million to 2.5 million clones; about 94% are singletons. Sequencing was done on a sample of naive CD4+ T cells sorted from blood. The receptors here all came from a man between 18 and 35 years old in good health. Each CDR3 is given with its conserved first and last residue. Each record gives: D gene, J gene, clone size, V gene, CDR3 protein, CDR3 DNA. A D gene is named only where the DNA matches it firmly. The size entry is marked missing in some rows and otherwise reads once, few, many or a size class.

d_call: TRBD1
j_call: TRBJ2-2
clone_size: -
v_call: TRBV2
cdr3_aa: CASSAGTGFTGELFF
cdr3_nt: TGTGCCAGCAGTGCCGGGACAGGGTTCACCGGGGAGCTGTTTTTT

d_call: -
j_call: TRBJ1-1
clone_size: -
v_call: TRBV25-1
cdr3_aa: CASRHYPNTEAFF
cdr3_nt: TGTGCCAGCAGACACTACCCGAACACTGAAGCTTTCTTT

d_call: TRBD1
j_call: TRBJ2-1
clone_size: -
v_call: TRBV11-2
cdr3_aa: CASSSRDRSYNEQFF
cdr3_nt: TGTGCCAGCAGCTCCCGGGACAGGTCCTACAATGAGCAGTTCTTC

d_call: TRBD2
j_call: TRBJ2-2
clone_size: -
v_call: TRBV2
cdr3_aa: CASSARGSTGELFF
cdr3_nt: TGTGCCAGCAGTGCGCGGGGGAGCACCGGGGAGCTGTTTTTT

d_call: TRBD2
j_call: TRBJ2-6
clone_size: -
v_call: TRBV11-1
cdr3_aa: CASSLTSGGAKAGANVLTF
cdr3_nt: TGTGCCAGCAGCTTGACTAGCGGGGGGGCCAAAGCTGGGGCCAACGTCCTGACTTTC

d_call: -
j_call: TRBJ1-6
clone_size: -
v_call: TRBV6-1
cdr3_aa: CASIPGPNSPLHF
cdr3_nt: TGTGCCAGCATTCCGGGACCCAATTCACCCCTCCACTTT

d_call: -
j_call: TRBJ2-7
clone_size: -
v_call: TRBV11-2
cdr3_aa: CASSLDRGDEQYF
cdr3_nt: TGTGCCAGCAGCTTAGATCGAGGGGACGAGCAGTACTTC

d_call: -
j_call: TRBJ1-2
clone_size: -
v_call: TRBV18
cdr3_aa: CASSPGGLGYTF
cdr3_nt: TGTGCCAGCTCCCCGGGGGGCCTTGGCTACACCTTC

d_call: TRBD1
j_call: TRBJ2-4
clone_size: -
v_call: TRBV30
cdr3_aa: CAWSRQGKNIQYF
cdr3_nt: TGTGCCTGGAGTCGACAGGGAAAAAACATTCAGTACTTC

d_call: -
j_call: TRBJ2-5
clone_size: -
v_call: TRBV18
cdr3_aa: CASSLGDTRETQYF
cdr3_nt: TGTGCCAGCTCACTAGGAGATACCCGAGAGACCCAGTACTTC

d_call: TRBD2
j_call: TRBJ2-1
clone_size: -
v_call: TRBV10-3
cdr3_aa: CAISEGRGAAVEQFF
cdr3_nt: TGTGCCATCAGTGAGGGGAGGGGAGCCGCGGTTGAGCAGTTCTTC

d_call: TRBD1
j_call: TRBJ2-2
clone_size: -
v_call: TRBV5-4
cdr3_aa: CASSLVGQGYTGELFF
cdr3_nt: TGTGCCAGCAGCTTGGTGGGACAGGGATACACCGGGGAGCTGTTTTTT

d_call: -
j_call: TRBJ2-7
clone_size: -
v_call: TRBV5-8
cdr3_aa: CASSLARGRGEQYF
cdr3_nt: TGTGCCAGCAGCTTGGCCAGGGGACGGGGCGAGCAGTACTTC

d_call: -
j_call: TRBJ1-2
clone_size: once
v_call: TRBV25-1
cdr3_aa: CASSEEGWFGRNYGYTF
cdr3_nt: TGTGCCAGCAGTGAAGAAGGTTGGTTTGGGCGGAACTATGGCTACACCTTC

d_call: -
j_call: TRBJ2-1
clone_size: -
v_call: TRBV4-1
cdr3_aa: CASSQAAAEQFF
cdr3_nt: TGCGCCAGCAGCCAAGCAGCAGCCGAGCAGTTCTTC

d_call: -
j_call: TRBJ1-3
clone_size: -
v_call: TRBV27
cdr3_aa: CASSSIVPGNTIYF
cdr3_nt: TGTGCCAGCAGTTCAATCGTACCCGGAAACACCATATATTTT

d_call: -
j_call: TRBJ1-2
clone_size: -
v_call: TRBV6-1
cdr3_aa: CASILTGGPYGYTF
cdr3_nt: TGTGCCAGCATCCTAACGGGGGGGCCCTATGGCTACACCTTC

d_call: -
j_call: TRBJ2-5
clone_size: -
v_call: TRBV5-1
cdr3_aa: CASSLDLSLAQYF
cdr3_nt: TGCGCCAGCAGCTTGGATCTGAGTTTGGCCCAGTACTTC

d_call: -
j_call: TRBJ1-2
clone_size: -
v_call: TRBV19
cdr3_aa: CASSIAPLGYTF
cdr3_nt: TGTGCCAGTAGTATAGCCCCTCTGGGCTACACCTTC

d_call: TRBD2
j_call: TRBJ2-3
clone_size: -
v_call: TRBV7-9
cdr3_aa: CASSYVSGGLGDTQYF
cdr3_nt: TGTGCCAGCAGCTACGTTAGCGGGGGCTTAGGAGATACGCAGTATTTT

d_call: TRBD1
j_call: TRBJ1-2
clone_size: -
v_call: TRBV5-4
cdr3_aa: CASSWATGDGYTF
cdr3_nt: TGTGCCAGCAGCTGGGCGACAGGGGATGGCTACACCTTC

d_call: TRBD2
j_call: TRBJ2-7
clone_size: -
v_call: TRBV6-4
cdr3_aa: CASSEGQRDSYEQYF
cdr3_nt: TGTGCCAGCAGTGAAGGGCAGCGGGACTCCTACGAGCAGTACTTC

d_call: -
j_call: TRBJ1-1
clone_size: -
v_call: TRBV11-2
cdr3_aa: CASSLDTVNTEAFF
cdr3_nt: TGTGCCAGCAGCTTAGACACCGTGAACACTGAAGCTTTCTTT

d_call: -
j_call: TRBJ2-3
clone_size: once
v_call: TRBV6-6
cdr3_aa: CASSYPHGGTDTQYF
cdr3_nt: TGTGCCAGCAGTTACCCCCACGGTGGGACAGATACGCAGTATTTT

d_call: -
j_call: TRBJ1-2
clone_size: -
v_call: TRBV21-1
cdr3_aa: CASDTQGMGCGYTF
cdr3_nt: TGTGCCAGCGACACTCAGGGAATGGGTTGCGGCTACACCTTC

d_call: -
j_call: TRBJ2-3
clone_size: -
v_call: TRBV7-2
cdr3_aa: CASSSSWTQYF
cdr3_nt: TGTGCCAGCAGCTCTTCCTGGACGCAGTATTTT

d_call: TRBD2
j_call: TRBJ2-3
clone_size: -
v_call: TRBV2
cdr3_aa: CASFRLAGSTDTQYF
cdr3_nt: TGTGCCAGTTTTAGGCTAGCGGGGAGCACAGATACGCAGTATTTT

d_call: -
j_call: TRBJ1-2
clone_size: -
v_call: TRBV10-2
cdr3_aa: CASSESNLYGYTF
cdr3_nt: TGCGCCAGCAGTGAGTCGAACCTCTATGGCTACACCTTC

d_call: -
j_call: TRBJ1-5
clone_size: once
v_call: TRBV2
cdr3_aa: CATSPYGNQPQHF
cdr3_nt: TGTGCCACCTCCCCTTATGGCAATCAGCCCCAGCATTTT

d_call: -
j_call: TRBJ2-7
clone_size: -
v_call: TRBV5-1
cdr3_aa: CASSSQGRDEQYF
cdr3_nt: TGCGCCAGCAGCTCTCAGGGGCGGGACGAGCAGTACTTC

d_call: -
j_call: TRBJ1-2
clone_size: -
v_call: TRBV30
cdr3_aa: CAWSVLGGLPDGYTF
cdr3_nt: TGTGCCTGGAGTGTACTTGGCGGGTTGCCCGATGGCTACACCTTC